Following are 4 T cell receptor beta chains from one sample sequenced in a study of response to subunit inactivated influenza vaccine. TCRdb itself ran the RT-PCR reads through MiXCR, one entry per CDR3 protein. Among about 610,000 distinct CDR3 sequences, approximately 14% were seen once, and the ten largest hold around 10%. The source was PBMCs from blood, collected approximately 13 days after vaccination. Source of these receptors: a man in his forties or fifties who received an inactivated influenza vaccine.

This clonotype was picked up many times. The chain combines TRBV27 with TRBJ2-7; TRBD1 matches at 7 bases. The ends lost 5 bases at V and 1 base at J; junction bases unmatched: 2. This CDR3 comprises 13 residues. Germline assignment: CDR1 MNHEY and CDR2 SMNVEV (reference sequence). CDR3 sequence (DNA): TGTGCCAGCAGTCACAGGGGATCCTACGAGCAGTACTTC. Amino acid sequence: CASSHRGSYEQYF.

This clonotype appeared a few times. This chain links TRBV20-1 with TRBJ1-5; D is perhaps TRBD1 (5 bases). Germline values: CDR1 DFQATT, CDR2 SNEGSKA (reference sequence). The germline V and J ends were trimmed by 6 bases and 5 bases, with 20 bases remaining between them. This CDR3 region has 15 residues. CDR3 in amino acids: CSAVPGTTHYQPQHF. Here the CDR3 DNA reads TGCAGTGCAGTTCCCGGGACTACTCACTATCAGCCCCAGCATTTT.

This clonotype was seen a few times. CDR3 nucleotide sequence: TGCAGTGCTCGCGAGGGAAATGAAAAACTGTTTTTT. This codes for CSAREGNEKLFF. This sequence joins TRBV20-1 and TRBJ1-4; D is unresolved. Trimming left V 5 bases short and J 5 bases short, with 9 bases between. The germline V gene has CDR1 DFQATT and CDR2 SNEGSKA (reference sequence). The CDR3 runs 12 residues.

The V call is TRBV6-5, the J call TRBJ2-4; possible D gene TRBD2, 5 bases. Trimming stripped 6 bases from V and 10 bases from J, with 13 bases between. The CDR3 spans 12 residues. Per the germline V gene, CDR1 is MNHEY and CDR2 is SVGAGI. CDR3 sequence reads: CASSPMGEIQYF. Written as DNA, the CDR3 is TGTGCCAGCAGCCCAATGGGAGAAATTCAGTACTTC.